These 10 T cell receptor beta chains were sequenced from one sample in a study of CD8 T cells in ankylosing spondylitis (TCRdb year 2017). Library creation used 5' RACE. Instrument on record: Illumina HiSeq 2500. In-frame beta chains were kept once TCRdb had trimmed the public reads at Q25 with fastp and called clones with MiXCR. Under each unique CDR3 protein, matching rows form one entry showing the most common genes and DNA. The sample includes 100,000 to 150,000 distinct CDR3 sequences, with over 6.5% observed a single time. Clones ranked in the top ten supply 10% to 15% of the sample. Material for sequencing was blood, either unsorted or a sorted T cell fraction (not recorded which). The receptor set was obtained from a male donor with ankylosing spondylitis or in good health (not recorded which).

At least ten counts were recorded for this clonotype. The CDR3, as DNA: TGTGCCAGCAGCCGGGACCGAGATCAGCCCCAGCATTTT. Translation: CASSRDRDQPQHF. The rearrangement joins TRBV7-2 to TRBJ1-5, with D perhaps matching TRBD1 (5 bases). The CDR3 is made up of 13 amino acids. Deletions cut 5 bases from V and 5 bases from J, with 10 bases between. CDR1 is SGHTA and CDR2 is FQGNSA in the germline V gene.

This clonotype came up many times. The chain employs TRBV12-3 or TRBV12-4 and TRBJ1-2; a possible D gene is TRBD1 (5 bases). This CDR3 is built from 16 residues. V was clipped by 3 bases and J by 9 bases, with 23 bases between them. In nucleotides, the CDR3 is TGTGCCAGCAGTTTCTTAGGTTTGGGGGTTCAGGGCAGCTACACCTTC. It codes for CASSFLGLGVQGSYTF.

This clonotype has ten or more counts. V gene TRBV5-1 combines with J gene TRBJ2-3; TRBD2 is a possible D gene (5 bases). CDR1 and CDR2 from the germline V gene are SGHRS and YFSETQ. The V end was cut by 2 bases, the J end by 8 bases, with 9 bases between. This CDR3 comprises 12 residues. In DNA form, the CDR3 reads TGCGCCAGCAGCTTACAAGAGGGTACGCAGTATTTT. The encoded protein is CASSLQEGTQYF.

Many counts were recorded for this clonotype. The chain joins TRBV28 to TRBJ2-6, with a weak D call TRBD1 (5 bases). Per the germline V gene, CDR1 is MDHEN and CDR2 is SYDVKM. This CDR3 comprises 19 residues. Trimming cost V 7 bases and J 0 bases, with 22 bases left between them. The CDR3, as DNA: TGTGCCAGCAACCCTACTCAGGGCTCCCAACACTCTGGGGCCAACGTCCTGACTTTC. It specifies CASNPTQGSQHSGANVLTF.

The rearrangement uses TRBV7-2 and TRBJ1-5, with 9 bases identical to TRBD1. Germline V lookup: CDR1 SGHTA, CDR2 FQGNSA. Trimming removed 5 bases from V and 7 bases from J; junction bases left unmatched: 12. The CDR3 totals 16 residues. The CDR3 bases are TGTGCCAGCAGCCCTTCGACAGGGGGACTGGGCCAGCCCCAGCATTTT. Amino acids: CASSPSTGGLGQPQHF. Based on the CDR3 plus reference TRBV7-2 and TRBJ1-5, the full variable domain is GAGVSQSPSNKVTEKGKDVELRCDPISGHTALYWYRQSLGQGLEFLIYFQGNSAPDKSGLPSDRFSAERTGGSVSTLTIQRTQQEDSAVYLCASSPSTGGLGQPQHFGDGTRLSIL.

This clonotype was observed many times. V gene TRBV10-3 combines with J gene TRBJ2-5, with 8 bases matching TRBD2. Germline trimming cut 8 bases from V and 5 bases from J; bases unmatched to any gene: 7. Per germline, CDR1 ENHRY and CDR2 SYGVKD. CDR3 length equals 13 residues. CDR3 region: CAIQRGGLETQYF. The DNA of the CDR3 is TGTGCCATCCAACGGGGGGGATTGGAGACCCAGTACTTC.

The chain combines TRBV7-9 with TRBJ1-5; D uncertain. The CDR3 covers 15 residues. CDR1 and CDR2 from the germline V gene are SEHNR and FQNEAQ (reference sequence). V shed 5 bases and J shed 1 base, with 12 bases lying between them. DNA of the CDR3: TGTGCCAGCAGCCCGGTCCTGGGAAGCAATCAGCCCCAGCATTTT. Protein sequence: CASSPVLGSNQPQHF.

In its sample, this clonotype was seen many times. V is TRBV5-1 and J is TRBJ2-7; unclear D gene. Germline loops: CDR1 SGHRS, CDR2 YFSETQ. Trimming shortened V by 4 bases and J by 3 bases, and 8 bases separated the two germline ends. CDR3 length: 12 amino acids. The CDR3 DNA reads TGCGCCAGCAGCAATCTTGACTACGAGCAGTACTTC. Amino acid sequence: CASSNLDYEQYF.

In this sample, this clonotype turned up many times. V is TRBV20-1 and J is TRBJ2-2; maybe TRBD2 (6 bases). Trimming left V 4 bases short and J 4 bases short, with 25 bases between. Germline V lookup: CDR1 DFQATT, CDR2 SNEGSKA (reference sequence). The length of the CDR3 is 18 residues. CDR3 amino acids: CSAKVLLRGTSFTGELFF. CDR3 sequence (DNA): TGCAGTGCTAAGGTTCTCTTGCGGGGTACGTCGTTCACCGGGGAGCTGTTTTTT.

This clonotype was seen repeatedly, ten times or more. The V call is TRBV12-3 or TRBV12-4, the J call TRBJ2-5; tentative D call: TRBD2 (5 bases). This CDR3 contains 14 residues. Trimming stripped 3 bases from V and 5 bases from J, with 13 bases between. This chain's CDR3 is CASSFGEGVETQYF. The DNA for the CDR3 is TGTGCCAGCAGTTTCGGTGAGGGTGTCGAGACCCAGTACTTC.